This TCR beta chain was captured by sequencing in a study of CXCR3-negative and CXCR3-positive naive CD8 T cells. This CDR3 contains 14 residues. Germline values: CDR1 SGHDN, CDR2 FVKESK. The method, 5' RACE with UMI labels, was used to prepare the TRB cDNA libraries. TCRdb reprocessed the 5' RACE reads and stores each CDR3 protein as one record, lacking DNA. The specimen's table records 45,000 to 60,000 distinct CDR3 sequences. The clonotype originates from a human donor in good health. Some clones in this sample may be carry-over from other donors' samples. The chain couples TRBV14 to TRBJ1-6; TCRdb picks TRBD1, but there is no DNA to check that call. Specimen: naive CXCR3- CD8+ T cells from blood. Subset here: CD45RO-CCR7+CD27+CD95- naive CD8+ T cells lacking CXCR3 (TNR3-). CDR3 sequence: CASSQAGYNSPLHF. The whole variable domain, remainder taken from reference TRBV14 and TRBJ1-6, is EAGVTQFPSHSVIEKGQTVTLRCDPISGHDNLYWYRRVMGKEIKFLLHFVKESKQDESGMPNNRFLAERTGGTYSTLKVQPAELEDSGVYFCASSQAGYNSPLHFGNGTRLTVT.